The entry below describes one T cell receptor (beta chain). The data were obtained in a study of blood T cell repertoires in COVID-19. Study as a whole: In each case, the material was cDNA or gDNA derived from T cells, B-cell-depleted T cells, or PBMCs.

In the original workflow: Counts of nucleated cells, estimated from reference gene primer amplification, were obtained. TCRdb keeps only in-frame clones here, not all; method: immunoSEQ multiplex PCR. That table is the source of V, J and clone size, and D and trimming were worked out from the DNA. The sample yields fewer than 300,000 clones, 82% seen once. Germline V gene lookup returns CDR1 MNHEY and CDR2 SVGAGI. The length of the CDR3 is 15 residues. V was shortened by 0 bases and J by 2 bases, with 8 bases between the two germline ends. The chain uses TRBV6-5 and TRBJ1-5; the D gene is possibly TRBD1 (5 bases). This receptor was obtained from a woman under 30 with acute or convalescent COVID-19. The sequenced sample was peripheral blood. CDR3 coding DNA: TGTGCCAGCAGTTACTCGTCGGGGGGCAATCAGCCCCAGCATTTT. It codes for CASSYSSGGNQPQHF.